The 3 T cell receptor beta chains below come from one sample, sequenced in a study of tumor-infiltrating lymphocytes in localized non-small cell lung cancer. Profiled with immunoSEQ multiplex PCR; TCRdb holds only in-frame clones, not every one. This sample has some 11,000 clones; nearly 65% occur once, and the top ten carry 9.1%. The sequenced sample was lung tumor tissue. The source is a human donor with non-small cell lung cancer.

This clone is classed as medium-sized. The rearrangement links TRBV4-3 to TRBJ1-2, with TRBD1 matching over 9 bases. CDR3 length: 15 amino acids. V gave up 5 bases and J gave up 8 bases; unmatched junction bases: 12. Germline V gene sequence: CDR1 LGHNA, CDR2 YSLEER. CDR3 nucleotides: TGCGCCAGCAGCGGCCGGGACAGGGAAAGACGGGGCTACACCTTC. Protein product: CASSGRDRERRGYTF.

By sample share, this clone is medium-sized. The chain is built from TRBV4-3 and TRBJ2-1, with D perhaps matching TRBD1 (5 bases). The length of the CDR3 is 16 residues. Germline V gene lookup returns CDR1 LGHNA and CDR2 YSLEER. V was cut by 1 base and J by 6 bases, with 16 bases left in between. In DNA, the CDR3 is TGCGCCAGCAGCCAAGGACACAGGATCGCTTTCAATGAGCAGTTCTTC. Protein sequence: CASSQGHRIAFNEQFF.

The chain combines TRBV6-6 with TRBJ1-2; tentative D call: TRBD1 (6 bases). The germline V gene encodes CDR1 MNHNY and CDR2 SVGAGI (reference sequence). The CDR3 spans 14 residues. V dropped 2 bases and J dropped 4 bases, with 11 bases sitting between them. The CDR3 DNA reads TGTGCCAGCAGTTACAGGGTAGGGGGCTATGGCTACACCTTC. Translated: CASSYRVGGYGYTF.